The present entry profiles one T cell receptor (beta chain) with its context. The antigen is undetermined. Assay: immunoSEQ multiplex PCR; the TCRdb copy retains only in-frame clones and omits some. The profile shows approximately 180,000 clones, roughly 92% of them singletons. The data derive from a study of T cell responses to AZD1222 COVID-19 vaccine. Study results and caveats: Across the whole spike, CD4 TCRs peaked at regions 160-218 and 743-854. Just five to seven people given AZD1222 tested seropositive at baseline.

V was clipped by 6 bases and J by 5 bases, with 17 bases between them. The CDR3 extends over 14 amino acids. CDR1 is MNHEY, CDR2 SMNVEV, per germline (reference sequence). The origin of this receptor is an adult who received the MenACWY meningococcal vaccine as a control. V and J are TRBV27 and TRBJ2-7; D gene uncertain. This sample comprised peripheral blood, obtained 28 days after the second dose of the MenACWY control vaccine. The CDR3 region is CASSPLGFIHEQYF. CDR3 coding DNA: TGTGCCAGCAGCCCCCTGGGGTTCATACACGAGCAGTACTTC.